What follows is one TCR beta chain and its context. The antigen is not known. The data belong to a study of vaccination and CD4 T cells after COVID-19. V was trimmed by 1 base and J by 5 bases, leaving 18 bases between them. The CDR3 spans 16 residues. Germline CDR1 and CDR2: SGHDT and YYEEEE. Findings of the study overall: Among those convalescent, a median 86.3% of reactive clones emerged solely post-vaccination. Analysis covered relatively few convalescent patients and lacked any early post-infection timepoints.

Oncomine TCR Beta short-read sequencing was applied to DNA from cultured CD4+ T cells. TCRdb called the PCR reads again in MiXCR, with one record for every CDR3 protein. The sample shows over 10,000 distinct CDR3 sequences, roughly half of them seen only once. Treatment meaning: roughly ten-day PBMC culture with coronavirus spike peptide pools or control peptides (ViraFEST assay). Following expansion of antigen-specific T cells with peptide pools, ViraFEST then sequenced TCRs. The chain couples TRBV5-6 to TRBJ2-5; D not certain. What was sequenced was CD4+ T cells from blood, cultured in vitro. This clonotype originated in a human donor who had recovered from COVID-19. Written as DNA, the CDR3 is TGTGCCAGCAGCTTGTTCTTGGCCCCCCCCCGGGAGACCCAGTACTTC. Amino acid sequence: CASSLFLAPPRETQYF. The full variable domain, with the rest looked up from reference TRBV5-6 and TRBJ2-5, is DAGVTQSPTHLIKTRGQQVTLRCSPKSGHDTVSWYQQALGQGPQFIFQYYEEEERQRGNFPDRFSGHQFPNYSSELNVNALLLGDSALYLCASSLFLAPPRETQYFGPGTRLLVL.